Listed below are T cell receptor beta chains from one sample, sequenced in a study of CD8 T cells in Susac syndrome. TCRdb itself ran the immunoSEQ multiplex PCR reads through MiXCR, one entry per CDR3 protein. The table records 240,000 or so distinct CDR3 sequences, 96% of them present only once. Sequencing was performed on CD4+ T cells from PBMCs. These receptors came from a human donor with Susac syndrome. CDR3s leave out the opening cysteine and the closing phenylalanine or tryptophan. Each record gives: D gene, V gene, CDR3 protein. A D gene is named only where the DNA matches it firmly.

-	TRBV9	ASSVEVGNTGELF
TRBD1	TRBV28	ASSSRTGDGYT
-	TRBV6-5	ASSYAGARVGYT
TRBD1	TRBV20-1	SASALQGAQGYT
TRBD1	TRBV28	ASTPGQGTLGYT
TRBD2	TRBV20-1	SARTMAGGYNEQF
TRBD1	TRBV29-1	SVDRDRDRYT
TRBD2	TRBV14	ASSQGLSNTGELF
-	TRBV15	ATKVYEQY
TRBD2	TRBV13	ASSSRLAGGYEQY
-	TRBV7-8	ASSLLPDSYNEQF
-	TRBV12-3/TRBV12-4	ASSLSQGRTEAF
-	TRBV30	AWSYNYEQF
-	TRBV24-1	ATSDLRGLQF
-	TRBV12-3/TRBV12-4	ASSLAGTHEAF
TRBD2	TRBV28	ASSSLAGADTQY
-	TRBV29-1	SVGGDGGGELF
TRBD1	TRBV19	ASSTRTGPGYT
-	TRBV4-1	ASSPSPRDGGNQPQH
-	TRBV11-2	ASSLAVQLRYGYT
-	TRBV6-1	ASSKGVNEQF
TRBD1	TRBV6-5	ASSWDRKSYNEQF
-	TRBV18	ASSPPSGYEQY
TRBD1	TRBV29-1	SVVGTGILISQF
-	TRBV12-3/TRBV12-4	ASSLLGSGPVNEQF
TRBD1	TRBV18	ASSPFDRGDSNQPQH
TRBD1	TRBV18	ASSQNTGVNTEAF
-	TRBV7-9	ASSVPRWGTNSNQPQH
-	TRBV12-3/TRBV12-4	ASSNSDRPYGYT
-	TRBV20-1	SARDMTGQETQY
-	TRBV6-5	ASSLDNTEAF
-	TRBV6-5	ASSYSYRTGELF
-	TRBV20-1	SAHLDYNEQF
-	TRBV29-1	SMGETRGETQY
-	TRBV29-1	SVAGPEAF
-	TRBV30	AWSVRGDYGYT
-	TRBV7-9	ASSLVRMSYNEQF
-	TRBV2	ASRTSRADTQY
TRBD1	TRBV12-3/TRBV12-4	ASAPALQGDGGYT
-	TRBV15	ATSRYSLTRGGYT
-	TRBV20-1	SASSGPYEQY
-	TRBV15	ATSRARLGGEQY
-	TRBV7-3	ASSSSIEQY
TRBD2	TRBV29-1	SVGTRYSDEQF
TRBD1	TRBV29-1	SVPLGQGHNEQF
-	TRBV20-1	SARDSGFTAF
-	TRBV12-3/TRBV12-4	ACKGFSGNTIY
-	TRBV29-1	SVLVAAEQF
TRBD1	TRBV7-8	ASSHTSVRDRGRVKTQY